This is a list of T cell receptor beta chains from one sample in a study of shared clonotypes between healthy human individuals. Generated by immunoSEQ multiplex PCR, the TCRdb table keeps only in-frame clones and is missing some. Counted here are some 2,500,000 clones, around 93% occurring once; the ten biggest clones make up approximately 0.39%. The sequencing sample was made of naive CD4+ T cells from PBMCs. The receptors were gathered from a man aged 18 to 35 in good health. Some clones in this sample may be carry-over from other donors' samples. Each CDR3 is given with its conserved first and last residue. A D gene is named only where the DNA matches it firmly. Rows give clone size only sometimes, using once, few, many, or a class for an expanded clone.

V: TRBV9
D: TRBD1
J: TRBJ2-1
size: NA
CDR3: CASSVAPGGQLNEQFF
DNA: TGTGCCAGCAGCGTAGCCCCAGGGGGACAGTTAAATGAGCAGTTCTTC

V: TRBV5-1
D: NA
J: TRBJ2-7
size: NA
CDR3: CASSLFRRGDEQYF
DNA: TGCGCCAGCAGCTTGTTTCGTCGAGGCGACGAGCAGTACTTC

V: TRBV19
D: TRBD1
J: TRBJ1-4
size: NA
CDR3: CASTTGGQGDEKLFF
DNA: TGTGCCAGTACGACCGGGGGACAGGGTGATGAAAAACTGTTTTTT

V: TRBV11-3
D: TRBD2
J: TRBJ2-2
size: NA
CDR3: CASSPRGGPGELFF
DNA: TGTGCCAGCAGCCCACGGGGGGGTCCCGGGGAGCTGTTTTTT

V: TRBV6-6
D: TRBD1
J: TRBJ2-2
size: NA
CDR3: CASSQGGNTGELFF
DNA: TGTGCCAGCAGCCAAGGGGGCAACACCGGGGAGCTGTTTTTT

V: TRBV7-2
D: TRBD1
J: TRBJ2-2
size: NA
CDR3: CASSKKTGGNGELFF
DNA: TGTGCCAGCAGTAAAAAGACAGGGGGGAACGGGGAGCTGTTTTTT

V: TRBV28
D: NA
J: TRBJ1-1
size: NA
CDR3: CASNIGGGRNTEAFF
DNA: TGTGCCAGCAACATAGGGGGGGGCCGCAACACTGAAGCTTTCTTT

V: TRBV7-9
D: NA
J: TRBJ1-4
size: NA
CDR3: CASSLGFNEKLFF
DNA: TGTGCCAGCAGCCTAGGGTTTAATGAAAAACTGTTTTTT

V: TRBV7-2
D: NA
J: TRBJ1-3
size: NA
CDR3: CASSKPQGPSGNTIYF
DNA: TGTGCCAGCAGCAAGCCACAGGGCCCCTCTGGAAACACCATATATTTT

V: TRBV10-2
D: NA
J: TRBJ2-6
size: NA
CDR3: CASSGAGANVLTF
DNA: TGCGCCAGCAGTGGCGCTGGGGCCAACGTCCTGACTTTC

V: TRBV11-2
D: TRBD1
J: TRBJ1-2
size: NA
CDR3: CASSPRLGQDYGYTF
DNA: TGTGCCAGCAGCCCCCGGTTGGGACAGGACTATGGCTACACCTTC

V: TRBV2
D: TRBD2
J: TRBJ2-1
size: NA
CDR3: CASIAGEYNEQFF
DNA: TGTGCCAGCATAGCGGGCGAATACAATGAGCAGTTCTTC

V: TRBV6-1
D: NA
J: TRBJ2-3
size: once
CDR3: CASRLGDDTQYF
DNA: TGTGCCAGCAGGTTAGGGGACGATACGCAGTATTTT

V: TRBV28
D: NA
J: TRBJ2-3
size: NA
CDR3: CASSESRWQYF
DNA: TGTGCCAGCAGTGAATCGAGGTGGCAGTATTTT

V: TRBV5-1
D: TRBD2
J: TRBJ2-1
size: NA
CDR3: CASSGGLDEQFF
DNA: TGCGCCAGCAGCGGGGGACTAGATGAGCAGTTCTTC

V: TRBV27
D: NA
J: TRBJ2-1
size: NA
CDR3: CASSPASSTYNEQFF
DNA: TGTGCCAGCAGTCCAGCATCTTCGACCTACAATGAGCAGTTCTTC

V: TRBV2
D: TRBD2
J: TRBJ2-1
size: NA
CDR3: CASQRTSGTAEQFF
DNA: TGTGCCAGCCAGAGGACTAGCGGGACCGCTGAGCAGTTCTTC

V: TRBV25-1
D: NA
J: TRBJ1-6
size: NA
CDR3: CASSEARKGNSPLHF
DNA: TGTGCCAGCAGTGAAGCTCGGAAGGGAAATTCACCCCTCCACTTT

V: TRBV18
D: NA
J: TRBJ1-1
size: NA
CDR3: CASSPDLVGGTEAFF
DNA: TGTGCCAGCTCACCGGATTTGGTTGGGGGGACTGAAGCTTTCTTT

V: TRBV28
D: TRBD1
J: TRBJ2-7
size: NA
CDR3: CASSDAARGHYEQYF
DNA: TGTGCCAGCTCCGATGCGGCCAGGGGGCACTACGAGCAGTACTTC

V: TRBV7-3
D: NA
J: TRBJ2-2
size: NA
CDR3: CASSLFPNTGELFF
DNA: TGTGCCAGCAGCTTATTTCCTAACACCGGGGAGCTGTTTTTT

V: TRBV28
D: NA
J: TRBJ2-1
size: NA
CDR3: CASSFLGASLVNEQFF
DNA: TGTGCCAGCAGTTTCCTCGGGGCTAGCCTAGTCAATGAGCAGTTCTTC

V: TRBV29-1
D: TRBD2
J: TRBJ2-7
size: NA
CDR3: CSVESVAGGPRGEQYF
DNA: TGCAGCGTTGAGAGTGTAGCGGGAGGGCCGAGGGGCGAGCAGTACTTC

V: TRBV10-3
D: NA
J: TRBJ2-3
size: once
CDR3: CAISGEQGRFPSTDTQYF
DNA: TGTGCCATCAGTGGGGAACAGGGTAGGTTTCCCAGCACAGATACGCAGTATTTT

V: TRBV15
D: NA
J: TRBJ2-5
size: NA
CDR3: CATSRLGETQYF
DNA: TGTGCCACCAGCCGCTTAGGGGAGACCCAGTACTTC

V: TRBV9
D: TRBD2
J: TRBJ2-5
size: NA
CDR3: CASSAIAGATPGTQYF
DNA: TGTGCCAGCAGCGCCATAGCGGGAGCCACCCCGGGGACCCAGTACTTC

V: TRBV5-1
D: TRBD1
J: TRBJ2-2
size: NA
CDR3: CASSAGQGGTGELFF
DNA: TGCGCCAGCAGCGCGGGACAGGGTGGCACCGGGGAGCTGTTTTTT

V: TRBV9
D: NA
J: TRBJ1-2
size: NA
CDR3: CASSSTGWGYTF
DNA: TGTGCCAGCAGCTCAACAGGGTGGGGCTACACCTTC

V: TRBV6-6
D: NA
J: TRBJ2-3
size: NA
CDR3: CASSRVSDTQYF
DNA: TGTGCCAGCAGTAGGGTGTCAGATACGCAGTATTTT

V: TRBV19
D: TRBD1
J: TRBJ2-7
size: NA
CDR3: CASSILGTGYYEQYF
DNA: TGTGCCAGTAGTATTTTAGGGACAGGGTACTACGAGCAGTACTTC

V: TRBV10-3
D: NA
J: TRBJ2-1
size: NA
CDR3: CAISDRGNEQFF
DNA: TGTGCCATCAGTGATCGGGGAAATGAGCAGTTCTTC

V: TRBV11-3
D: NA
J: TRBJ1-1
size: NA
CDR3: CASSLGAGTEAFF
DNA: TGTGCCAGCAGCTTAGGTGCAGGCACTGAAGCTTTCTTT

V: TRBV28
D: TRBD2
J: TRBJ2-5
size: once
CDR3: CASSLWKVGGGQETQYF
DNA: TGTGCCAGCAGTCTTTGGAAGGTGGGCGGGGGGCAAGAGACCCAGTACTTC

V: TRBV6-1
D: NA
J: TRBJ2-7
size: once
CDR3: CASSEGWGRGSSYEQYF
DNA: TGTGCCAGCAGTGAAGGGTGGGGACGGGGATCCTCCTACGAGCAGTACTTC

V: TRBV18
D: TRBD2
J: TRBJ2-2
size: NA
CDR3: CASSQAAGDTGELFF
DNA: TGTGCCAGCTCACAGGCAGCGGGAGACACCGGGGAGCTGTTTTTT

V: TRBV6-1
D: TRBD2
J: TRBJ2-1
size: NA
CDR3: CASLVAGGYNEQFF
DNA: TGTGCCAGCCTTGTAGCGGGAGGTTACAATGAGCAGTTCTTC

V: TRBV5-4
D: NA
J: TRBJ2-3
size: NA
CDR3: CASSSRGGDTQYF
DNA: TGTGCCAGCAGTTCAAGGGGGGGGGATACGCAGTATTTT

V: TRBV11-3
D: TRBD1
J: TRBJ2-1
size: once
CDR3: CASSSGQGRYNEQFF
DNA: TGTGCCAGCAGCTCCGGACAGGGGAGATACAATGAGCAGTTCTTC

V: TRBV2
D: TRBD2
J: TRBJ2-6
size: NA
CDR3: CASRGTSGFPGANVLTF
DNA: TGTGCCAGCAGGGGGACTAGCGGGTTCCCTGGGGCCAACGTCCTGACTTTC

V: TRBV7-9
D: NA
J: TRBJ2-5
size: NA
CDR3: CASSQRSGVETQYF
DNA: TGTGCCAGCAGCCAGAGGTCAGGGGTAGAGACCCAGTACTTC

V: TRBV7-3
D: NA
J: TRBJ2-2
size: NA
CDR3: CASRAQSGAGELFF
DNA: TGTGCCAGCCGAGCCCAGTCAGGGGCCGGGGAGCTGTTTTTT

V: TRBV7-9
D: TRBD2
J: TRBJ2-5
size: NA
CDR3: CASSLGEAGTRAEGETQYF
DNA: TGTGCCAGCAGCTTAGGGGAAGCCGGGACTAGAGCGGAGGGAGAGACCCAGTACTTC

V: TRBV25-1
D: NA
J: TRBJ2-1
size: NA
CDR3: CASSESQGGKNEQFF
DNA: TGTGCCAGCAGTGAATCACAGGGGGGGAAGAATGAGCAGTTCTTC

V: TRBV7-9
D: NA
J: TRBJ2-7
size: NA
CDR3: CASSLLRESYEQYF
DNA: TGTGCCAGCAGCTTATTGAGGGAGAGCTACGAGCAGTACTTC

V: TRBV11-2
D: NA
J: TRBJ2-1
size: NA
CDR3: CASSWDGGSYNEQFF
DNA: TGTGCCAGCAGCTGGGATGGGGGCTCCTACAATGAGCAGTTCTTC

V: TRBV7-9
D: TRBD2
J: TRBJ2-5
size: NA
CDR3: CASSLGASGRVETQYF
DNA: TGTGCCAGCAGCTTAGGGGCTAGCGGGAGAGTTGAGACCCAGTACTTC

V: TRBV18
D: NA
J: TRBJ2-3
size: NA
CDR3: CASSPLRGSGVSTDTQYF
DNA: TGTGCCAGCTCACCCCTCAGAGGGAGCGGAGTTAGCACAGATACGCAGTATTTT

V: TRBV27
D: NA
J: TRBJ2-2
size: NA
CDR3: CASSLAAGELFF
DNA: TGTGCCAGCAGTTTGGCGGCCGGGGAGCTGTTTTTT

V: TRBV5-4
D: TRBD1
J: TRBJ1-2
size: NA
CDR3: CASSQSRTGNISYTF
DNA: TGTGCCAGCAGCCAATCCCGGACAGGGAATATCAGCTACACCTTC

V: TRBV19
D: NA
J: TRBJ2-2
size: NA
CDR3: CASIPGPFNTGELFF
DNA: TGTGCCAGTATCCCCGGACCGTTTAACACCGGGGAGCTGTTTTTT

V: TRBV6-1
D: NA
J: TRBJ2-7
size: NA
CDR3: CASRNWDIQGQYF
DNA: TGTGCCAGCAGGAATTGGGACATCCAAGGGCAGTACTTC

V: TRBV27
D: NA
J: TRBJ2-3
size: NA
CDR3: CASSLGLLRPTDTQYF
DNA: TGTGCCAGCAGCCTCGGACTACTTCGTCCCACAGATACGCAGTATTTT

V: TRBV27
D: TRBD1
J: TRBJ1-1
size: once
CDR3: CASSPSRTGGANTEAFF
DNA: TGTGCCAGCAGTCCGTCTCGGACAGGGGGTGCGAACACTGAAGCTTTCTTT

V: TRBV2
D: NA
J: TRBJ2-7
size: NA
CDR3: CASYGPTYEQYF
DNA: TGTGCCAGCTACGGACCAACCTACGAGCAGTACTTC

V: TRBV7-2
D: TRBD1
J: TRBJ2-7
size: NA
CDR3: CASSFQGTGGLYEQYF
DNA: TGTGCCAGCAGTTTTCAGGGGACAGGGGGGCTCTACGAGCAGTACTTC

V: TRBV2
D: NA
J: TRBJ2-3
size: NA
CDR3: CASSGGKSVETDTQYF
DNA: TGTGCCAGCAGTGGGGGCAAGTCCGTTGAGACAGATACGCAGTATTTT

V: TRBV30
D: TRBD1
J: TRBJ2-5
size: NA
CDR3: CAWGQGKGTQYF
DNA: TGTGCCTGGGGACAGGGGAAGGGGACCCAGTACTTC

V: TRBV5-1
D: NA
J: TRBJ2-7
size: NA
CDR3: CASSRDRGNYEQYF
DNA: TGCGCCAGCAGCCGGGACCGGGGCAACTACGAGCAGTACTTC

V: TRBV7-9
D: TRBD2
J: TRBJ2-3
size: once
CDR3: CASSLARGGQATQYF
DNA: TGTGCCAGCAGCTTAGCGCGCGGGGGGCAGGCTACGCAGTATTTT